The clone carrying this T cell receptor beta chain was recorded many times. The antigen remains unidentified. This sample was taken from a study of T cells after yellow fever vaccination. Germline assignment: CDR1 KGHDR and CDR2 SFDVKD. Trimming at V came to 12 bases and at J to 3 bases, leaving 10 bases not matched to a gene. The CDR3 contains 15 residues. Template switching with 5'RACE generated the TCR cDNA and added a universal primer site and UMIs. TCRdb processed the 5' RACE reads anew with MiXCR; each CDR3 protein has one entry. This sample has 250,000 or so distinct CDR3 sequences, with roughly 4% found just once. Study-wide findings and caveats: Peaking faster, on day 5 versus 15, the secondary response was nonetheless weaker. Clones from primary vaccination mostly reappeared after the booster (around 96% CD4, approximately 86% CD8).

The sequenced sample was PBMCs, obtained 15 days after the yellow fever booster vaccination. The chain combines TRBV24-1 with TRBJ1-6; the match to TRBD1 covers 7 bases. The receptor was derived from a man between 18 and 35 years old who received the YFV17D yellow fever vaccine. CDR3 nucleotide sequence: TGTGCCGGATCCCGGGACAGCCGCTATAATTCACCCCTCCACTTT. Its translation is CAGSRDSRYNSPLHF.